A selection of T cell receptor beta chains follows, all from one sample in a study of blood T cell repertoires in COVID-19. Assay used: immunoSEQ multiplex PCR; TCRdb lists only in-frame clones, some missing. The sample has about 170,000 clones, 85% to 90% seen once. The material sequenced was peripheral blood. Receptors were obtained from a middle-aged man who had recovered from COVID-19. Both conserved end residues are part of each CDR3. The D gene is left open where the match is weak. The size of a clone is reported for some rows only, either as once, few or many, or as a class for expanded clones.

j_call	v_call	d_call	clone_size	cdr3_nt	cdr3_aa
TRBJ1-5	TRBV9	.	.	TGTGCCAGCAGCCCCGGCGGGGTCACGGGTCAGCCCCAGCATTTT	CASSPGGVTGQPQHF
TRBJ1-2	TRBV6-5	.	.	TGTGCCAGCAGTTACTCAACAGCTAACTATGGCTACACCTTC	CASSYSTANYGYTF
TRBJ1-3	TRBV6-1	.	.	TGTGCCAGCAGTGAAGGCAGGTTAAGCTCTGGAAACACCATATATTTT	CASSEGRLSSGNTIYF
TRBJ2-7	TRBV28	TRBD2	.	TGTGCCAGCATACTAGCGGGAGACAAGACGAGGGAGCAGTACTTC	CASILAGDKTREQYF
TRBJ2-5	TRBV29-1	.	.	TGCAGCGTTGAAGGCAGGGGAAAGACCCAGTACTTC	CSVEGRGKTQYF
TRBJ2-2	TRBV7-9	.	.	TGTGCCAGCACAGGACTCCAGGACACCGGGGAGCTGTTTTTT	CASTGLQDTGELFF
TRBJ2-2	TRBV9	.	.	TGTGCCAGCAGCGTAGGGGGTGACAGTACCGGGGAGCTGTTTTTT	CASSVGGDSTGELFF
TRBJ2-1	TRBV14	.	.	TGTGCCAGCAGCCATAGACAGTTAACCAATGAGCAGTTCTTC	CASSHRQLTNEQFF
TRBJ1-2	TRBV3-1/TRBV3-2	.	.	TGTGCCAGCAGCCAAGAAAACGGCTATGGCTACACCTTC	CASSQENGYGYTF
TRBJ2-7	TRBV19	TRBD1	.	TGTGCCAGTAGTCCGACAGGGGGCGACGAGCAGTACTTC	CASSPTGGDEQYF
TRBJ1-1	TRBV18	TRBD1	.	TGTGCCAGCTCACCCCCGGGACAGAGGATCACTGAAGCTTTCTTT	CASSPPGQRITEAFF
TRBJ2-1	TRBV7-3	TRBD2	.	TGTGCCAGCAGCCCTATAAGGCGGGATAGCGGGAGGGCCTACAATGAGCAGTTCTTC	CASSPIRRDSGRAYNEQFF
TRBJ2-1	TRBV6-6	TRBD2	.	TGTGCCAGCAGCCCCCTGGGACTAGCGGGAGTTAATGAGCAGTTCTTC	CASSPLGLAGVNEQFF
TRBJ2-1	TRBV7-9	.	.	TGTGCCAGCTTCCAAGGCCGGGACTCCAATGAGCAGTTCTTC	CASFQGRDSNEQFF
TRBJ2-1	TRBV11-3	.	.	TGTGCCAGCAGTTATCAAACGGGGACCTACAATGAGCAGTTCTTC	CASSYQTGTYNEQFF
TRBJ2-3	TRBV7-3	.	.	TGTGCCAGCAGCTTAAGCGTCTTGGATACGCAGTATTTT	CASSLSVLDTQYF
TRBJ2-1	TRBV27	TRBD2	.	TGTGCCAGCAGGCGACTAGCGGGGGGGCCGTCGAATGAGCAGTTCTTC	CASRRLAGGPSNEQFF
TRBJ2-3	TRBV7-2	TRBD2	once	TGTGCCAGTCGGGCGGGAGATCGCGGTACGCAGTATTTT	CASRAGDRGTQYF
TRBJ2-5	TRBV7-2	TRBD1	.	TGTGCCAGCAGAACTACAGGGGGCTCGAGTGAGACCCAGTACTTC	CASRTTGGSSETQYF
TRBJ2-4	TRBV15	.	once	TGTGCCACCAAGCAGGGGTCCAAAGAAAACATTCAGTACTTC	CATKQGSKENIQYF
TRBJ2-5	TRBV29-1	TRBD1	.	TGCAGCGTCGAGGGGGACAGGGGTAAGACCCAGTACTTC	CSVEGDRGKTQYF
TRBJ1-5	TRBV6-5	TRBD1	.	TGTGCCAGCAGCGCCGACAGGGGTTCCCATCAGCCCCAGCATTTT	CASSADRGSHQPQHF
TRBJ2-4	TRBV30	TRBD2	.	TGTGCCTGGAGCCGGGGGGGTGGAAACATTCAGTACTTC	CAWSRGGGNIQYF
TRBJ2-2	TRBV19	TRBD2	few	TGTGCCAGTAGTATTCGGTTGTTAGTGGCGGGAGAGAACACCGGGGAGCTGTTTTTT	CASSIRLLVAGENTGELFF